This T cell receptor (beta chain) derives from a study of T cell responses to AZD1222 COVID-19 vaccine. Overall study findings and caveats: Spike-specific TCR breadth and depth rose after two AZD1222 doses.

The data were produced by immunoSEQ multiplex PCR, yet TCRdb's version contains in-frame clones alone and is incomplete. This sample yields about 150,000 clones, of which 92% are seen a single time; about 3.3% belongs to the top ten. This clone was seen only a few times. Its antigen remains unidentified. Specimen: peripheral blood, collected 28 days after the second AZD1222 dose. The source is an adult who received the AZD1222 COVID-19 vaccine.

The CDR3 DNA reads TGTGCCAGCAGCTTGTGGGGGGACCTGAACACCGGGGAGCTGTTTTTT. Translated: CASSLWGDLNTGELFF. The rearrangement links TRBV5-6 to TRBJ2-2, with D tentatively TRBD2 (6 bases). Germline CDR1 reads SGHDT; CDR2 reads YYEEEE. Deletions cut 1 base from V and 1 base from J, with 11 bases between. This CDR3 has 16 residues.